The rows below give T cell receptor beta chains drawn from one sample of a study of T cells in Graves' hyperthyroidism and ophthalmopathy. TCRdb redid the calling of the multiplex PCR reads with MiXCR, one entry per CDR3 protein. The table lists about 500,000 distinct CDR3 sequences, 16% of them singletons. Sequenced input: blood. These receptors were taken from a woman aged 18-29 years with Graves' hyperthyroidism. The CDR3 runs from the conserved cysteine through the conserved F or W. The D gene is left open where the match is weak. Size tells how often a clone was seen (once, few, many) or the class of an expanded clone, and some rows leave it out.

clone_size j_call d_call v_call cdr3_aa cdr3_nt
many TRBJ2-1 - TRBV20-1 CSARDRRRIGGYNEQFF TGCAGTGCTAGAGATCGACGGCGAATTGGGGGGTACAATGAGCAGTTCTTC
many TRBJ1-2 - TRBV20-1 CSARVPRRLEGYTF TGCAGTGCTAGAGTCCCTCGCAGGTTAGAAGGCTACACCTTC
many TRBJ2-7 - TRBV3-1 CASSQDPSYEQYF TGTGCCAGCAGCCAAGATCCCTCCTACGAGCAGTACTTC
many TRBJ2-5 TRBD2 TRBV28 CASSDRTSGRLETQYF TGTGCCAGCAGCGATCGGACTAGCGGGAGGCTTGAGACCCAGTACTTC
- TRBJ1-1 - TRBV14 CASSQDLSTMNTEAFF TGTGCCAGCAGCCAAGATCTAAGCACAATGAACACTGAAGCTTTCTTT
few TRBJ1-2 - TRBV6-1 CASNLPGQLSHGYTF TGTGCCAGCAATCTACCGGGACAACTAAGCCATGGCTACACCTTC
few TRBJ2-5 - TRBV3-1 CASSDKFGGRETQYF TGTGCCAGCAGCGACAAGTTCGGGGGTCGGGAGACCCAGTACTTC
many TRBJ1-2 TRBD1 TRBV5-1 CASSRGQGWGYTF TGCGCCAGCAGCAGGGGACAGGGCTGGGGCTACACCTTC
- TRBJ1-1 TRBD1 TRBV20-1 CSAREWKDRGGTEAFF TGCAGTGCTAGAGAGTGGAAGGACAGGGGGGGCACTGAAGCTTTCTTT
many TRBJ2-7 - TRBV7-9 CASSSDRGPPHEQYF TGTGCCAGCAGCTCGGACCGGGGCCCTCCCCACGAGCAGTACTTC
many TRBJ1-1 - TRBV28 CASSLWAANTEAFF TGTGCCAGCAGTTTATGGGCAGCTAACACTGAAGCTTTCTTT
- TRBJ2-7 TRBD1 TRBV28 CASSSGTEPYEQYF TGTGCCAGCAGTTCCGGGACAGAACCCTACGAGCAGTACTTC
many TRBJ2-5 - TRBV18 CASSPLPGQETQYF TGTGCCAGCTCACCACTGCCGGGTCAAGAGACCCAGTACTTC
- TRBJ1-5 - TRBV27 CASSPSGAQYQPQHF TGTGCCAGCAGTCCCTCAGGGGCGCAATATCAGCCCCAGCATTTT
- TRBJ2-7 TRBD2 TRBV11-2 CASSLGREGHEQYF TGTGCCAGCAGCTTAGGGCGGGAGGGCCACGAGCAGTACTTC
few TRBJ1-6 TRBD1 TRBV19 CASSSRDSSSYNSPLHF TGTGCCAGTAGTTCCCGGGACAGCAGCTCCTATAATTCACCCCTCCACTTT
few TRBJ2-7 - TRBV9 CASSGDRESYEQYF TGTGCCAGCAGCGGTGATCGGGAATCCTACGAGCAGTACTTC
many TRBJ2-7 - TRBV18 CASSQQGLYEQYF TGTGCCAGCTCACAACAGGGACTCTACGAGCAGTACTTC
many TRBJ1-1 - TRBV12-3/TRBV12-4 CASKASLNTEAFF TGTGCCAGCAAAGCCTCCCTGAACACTGAAGCTTTCTTT
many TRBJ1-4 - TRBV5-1 CASSLGQPNEKLFF TGCGCCAGCAGCTTGGGGCAGCCTAATGAAAAACTGTTTTTT
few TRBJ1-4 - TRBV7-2 CASSLARGLLKHNEKLFF TGTGCCAGCAGCTTAGCCCGGGGCCTCCTCAAACATAATGAAAAACTGTTTTTT
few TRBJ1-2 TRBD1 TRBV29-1 CSVEREGGLGYTF TGCAGCGTTGAAAGGGAAGGGGGCCTTGGCTACACCTTC
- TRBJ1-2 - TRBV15 CATSPSRGYGYTF TGTGCCACCAGCCCTAGTAGGGGCTATGGCTACACCTTC
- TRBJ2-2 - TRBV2 CASSEDYSRELFF TGTGCCAGCAGTGAAGACTATTCCAGGGAGCTGTTTTTT
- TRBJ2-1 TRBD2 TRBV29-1 CSAGGRGAYNEQFF TGCAGCGCGGGGGGGCGGGGGGCCTACAATGAGCAGTTCTTC